The 32 T cell receptor beta chains below come from one sample, sequenced in a study of low-dose radiotherapy and immunotherapy resistance in tumors (dated by TCRdb to between 2021 and 2022). According to the study, the label for this sample's time point signals: before trial treatment. The data were produced on an Illumina HiSeq 2500. First-strand cDNA was synthesized using Superscript III and a set of TRAV- and TRBV-specific primers, so that both TCRalpha and TCRbeta chains were covered. TCRs were amplified with Phusion for 15 to 20 PCR cycles, with a constant-region primer paired with the adapter attached to the V primers. The public reads were run again by TCRdb, first through fastp at Q25 and then through MiXCR, and only productive beta chains were kept. Every distinct CDR3 protein forms one entry, paired with its most common genes and DNA. Counted in this sample were about 39,000 distinct CDR3 sequences; around a third of them appeared once. The top ten clonotypes cover 3.5% to 4% of the sample.

The material was PBMCs, obtained before treatment. These receptors were obtained from a male donor with gallbladder cancer.

The chain is built from TRBV6-2 or TRBV6-3 and TRBJ1-3; tentatively, D is TRBD1 (5 bases). CDR1 and CDR2 (germline): MNHEY, SVGEGT. Trimming removed 5 bases at V and 0 bases at J, with 14 bases between. This CDR3 contains 16 residues. The CDR3 DNA follows: TGTGCCAGCAGTGAACAGGCACCGAGCTCTGGAAACACCATATATTTT. Translating gives CASSEQAPSSGNTIYF.

This clonotype was observed many times. CDR3: CASSRTDGSLWETQYF. For the CDR3, the DNA is TGTGCCAGCAGCCGGACTGACGGCAGCCTATGGGAGACCCAGTACTTC. The chain is built from TRBV4-2 and TRBJ2-5, with TRBD2 as a possible D gene (5 bases). The CDR3 is made up of 16 amino acids. Germline CDR1 and CDR2: LGHNA and YNFKEQ. V lost 4 bases to trimming and J lost 5 bases, with 20 bases between them.

The V gene is TRBV14, the J gene TRBJ2-1; the match to TRBD1 covers 9 bases. CDR3 length: 15 residues. Trimming removed 3 bases from V and 7 bases from J; junction bases left unmatched: 7. The germline gives CDR1 SGHDN, CDR2 FVKESK. Written as DNA, the CDR3 is TGTGCCAGCAGCCATGCCGGGACAGGGAGTAATGAGCAGTTCTTC. Encoded protein: CASSHAGTGSNEQFF.

This clonotype was detected ten times or more. The DNA of the CDR3 is TGCGCCAGCAGCGCGCCCCTGGGGGCTATGAACACTGAAGCTTTCTTT. Its protein is CASSAPLGAMNTEAFF. This rearrangement joins TRBV5-1 to TRBJ1-1, with TRBD1 as a possible D gene (6 bases). V was pared by 4 bases and J by 0 bases, with 16 bases between. The CDR3 sequence is 16 residues long. Germline loops: CDR1 SGHRS, CDR2 YFSETQ.

The genes are TRBV7-9 and TRBJ2-5; D gene uncertain. The CDR3 spans 16 residues. Per the germline V gene, CDR1 is SEHNR and CDR2 is FQNEAQ (reference sequence). V gave up 1 base and J gave up 1 base, with 13 bases separating them. The CDR3 protein is CASSLGNSVAQETQYF. CDR3 sequence (DNA): TGTGCCAGCAGCTTAGGAAACTCGGTCGCCCAAGAGACCCAGTACTTC.

Many counts were recorded for this clonotype. The chain employs TRBV7-3 and TRBJ2-6; D remains unclear. The CDR3 spans 18 residues. V lost 1 base to trimming and J lost 0 bases, with 13 bases between them. Germline V gene lookup returns CDR1 SGHTA and CDR2 FQGTGA. The CDR3 region is CASSLNGRPSSGANVLTF. The CDR3 DNA reads as TGTGCCAGCAGCTTAAATGGCAGACCTTCCTCTGGGGCCAACGTCCTGACTTTC.

V and J are TRBV6-2 or TRBV6-3 and TRBJ1-1; D perhaps matches TRBD1 (5 bases). V was clipped by 4 bases and J by 5 bases, with 23 bases between them. CDR3 size: 17 residues. Germline V lookup: CDR1 MNHEY, CDR2 SVGEGT. The CDR3 sequence is CASSSTGTFIFRTEAFF. CDR3 in DNA: TGTGCCAGCAGTTCTACCGGGACCTTCATATTTAGGACTGAAGCTTTCTTT.

J is TRBJ2-1 and V is TRBV28, with 11 bases that match TRBD2. The ends lost 6 bases at V and 3 bases at J; junction bases unmatched: 10. The CDR3 covers 17 residues. From germline, CDR1 is MDHEN and CDR2 SYDVKM. CDR3 in amino acids: CASSRGPLAGGYNEQFF. DNA of the CDR3: TGTGCCAGCAGCCGAGGCCCCCTAGCGGGGGGCTACAATGAGCAGTTCTTC. Full variable domain (missing parts from reference TRBV28 and TRBJ2-1): DVKVTQSSRYLVKRTGEKVFLECVQDMDHENMFWYRQDPGLGLRLIYFSYDVKMKEKGDIPEGYSVSREKKERFSLILESASTNQTSMYLCASSRGPLAGGYNEQFFGPGTRLTVL.

This clonotype appeared once. The rearrangement joins TRBV4-3 to TRBJ2-5; tentatively, D is TRBD1 (6 bases). This CDR3 comprises 13 residues. The V and J ends lost 4 bases and 2 bases respectively, with 8 bases between them. CDR1 and CDR2 from the germline V gene are LGHNA and YSLEER. This chain's CDR3 is CASSRGQQETQYF. The CDR3 region has the DNA TGCGCCAGCAGCCGAGGACAGCAAGAGACCCAGTACTTC.

This clonotype has just a few counts. This sequence joins TRBV5-1 and TRBJ2-3, with 8 bases fitting TRBD1. The V gene end was trimmed by 0 bases and the J gene end by 2 bases; junction bases not matched to a gene: 8. CDR1 is SGHRS, CDR2 YFSETQ, per germline. This CDR3 has 17 amino acids. For the CDR3, the DNA is TGCGCCAGCAGCTTGGACCTGACAGGGGTGAACACAGATACGCAGTATTTT. The encoded protein is CASSLDLTGVNTDTQYF.

The chain employs TRBV23-1 and TRBJ2-7, with 9 bases fitting TRBD2. TRBV23-1 is labeled an ORF, and its function is uncertain. The CDR3 covers 16 residues. With 0 bases clipped from V and 2 bases from J, the junction kept 5 bases outside the gene matches. The CDR3 region has the DNA TGCGCCAGCAGTCAATCGCGGGGGGGCAAAGCCTACGAGCAGTACTTC. Translating it yields CASSQSRGGKAYEQYF.

This clonotype was seen just once. The chain is built from TRBV20-1 and TRBJ1-3, with unresolved D. In germline, CDR1 is DFQATT, CDR2 SNEGSKA (reference sequence). The CDR3 spans 12 residues. The V end was cut by 6 bases, the J end by 0 bases, with 6 bases between. CDR3 DNA sequence: TGCAGTGCGTTATACTCTGGAAACACCATATATTTT. Its translation: CSALYSGNTIYF.

This clonotype has ten or more counts. This rearrangement joins TRBV7-2 to TRBJ2-5; the D gene is possibly TRBD1 (5 bases). The V gene's germline CDR1 is SGHTA and CDR2 FQGNSA. This CDR3 spans 13 amino acids. V lost 4 bases and J lost 4, with 10 bases in between. CDR3 protein: CASSSLRGETQYF. The CDR3 nucleotides are TGTGCCAGCAGCTCCTTAAGGGGAGAGACCCAGTACTTC.

This clonotype has at least ten counts. The genes are TRBV2 and TRBJ1-1; D might be TRBD1 (6 bases). The length of the CDR3 is 15 residues. The germline V and J ends were trimmed by 7 bases and 0 bases, with 15 bases remaining between them. In germline, CDR1 is SNHLY, CDR2 FYNNEI. This CDR3 reads CASIRTQGMNTEAFF. Written as DNA, the CDR3 is TGTGCCAGCATCAGAACCCAGGGGATGAACACTGAAGCTTTCTTT.

As regards this clonotype: Possible read error: a much larger clone is one base away. The V and J genes are TRBV7-3 and TRBJ2-4; 7 bases align to TRBD1. Germline V CDR1 and CDR2: SGHTA, FQGTGA. This CDR3 region has 14 residues. CDR3 amino acids: CPSSPQGAKNIQYF. In nucleotides, the CDR3 is TGTCCCAGCAGCCCACAGGGGGCCAAAAACATTCAGTACTTC.

The rearrangement uses TRBV3-1 and TRBJ2-1; 7 nucleotides line up with TRBD2. The CDR3 is made up of 16 amino acids. The V gene end was trimmed by 1 base and the J gene end by 6 bases; junction bases not matched to a gene: 9. Germline V gives CDR1 LGHDT, CDR2 YNNKEL (reference sequence). In DNA form, the CDR3 reads TGTGCCAGCAGCCAAGGGGCGGGGGTAGCGGTCAATGAGCAGTTCTTC. This sequence encodes CASSQGAGVAVNEQFF.

This clonotype was seen at least ten times. The J gene is TRBJ2-1, the V gene TRBV6-2 or TRBV6-3, with TRBD2 matching over 8 bases. V gave up 3 bases and J gave up 5 bases; unmatched junction bases: 6. This CDR3 is 15 amino acids long. The V gene's germline CDR1 is MNHEY and CDR2 SVGEGT. Here the CDR3 reads CASSYTGGADNEQFF. CDR3 nucleotide sequence: TGTGCCAGCAGTTATACGGGGGGGGCGGACAATGAGCAGTTCTTC.

This clonotype was detected many times. J is TRBJ2-7 and V is TRBV4-1, with TRBD1 identical over 9 bases. This CDR3 contains 15 residues. With 2 bases clipped from V and 3 bases from J, the junction kept 5 bases outside the gene matches. Germline CDR1 reads MGHRA; CDR2 reads YSYEKL. The CDR3 nucleotides are TGCGCCAGCAGCCAAACACAGGGGGCTTTCTACGAGCAGTACTTC. This gives the protein CASSQTQGAFYEQYF.

This clonotype was seen many times. The chain combines TRBV20-1 with TRBJ2-3, with D perhaps matching TRBD1 (6 bases). Germline CDR1 is DFQATT and CDR2 is SNEGSKA (reference sequence). This CDR3 spans 14 amino acids. The ends were cut back, 6 bases at V and 8 bases at J, with 21 bases in the middle. For the CDR3, the DNA is TGCAGTGCCCTTAGTGGTCAGGGGACGGCTACGCAGTATTTT. It yields the protein CSALSGQGTATQYF.

This clonotype was seen repeatedly, ten times or more. The CDR3 spells CASIGLEGTGELFF. The CDR3 DNA follows: TGCGCCAGCATTGGACTAGAGGGCACCGGGGAGCTGTTTTTT. This chain links TRBV5-1 with TRBJ2-2; 7 positions agree with TRBD2. CDR3 length: 14 residues. CDR1 and CDR2 from the germline V gene are SGHRS and YFSETQ. V dropped 6 bases and J dropped 4; count of bases not matched to a gene: 6.

This clonotype was recorded at least ten times. V is TRBV5-5 and J is TRBJ1-2; D may be TRBD1 (6 bases). Trimming took off 4 bases at V and 4 bases at J, with 26 bases between the two ends. In germline, CDR1 is SGHKS, CDR2 YYEKEE (reference sequence). The CDR3 has 18 amino acids. The CDR3 spells CASSGSGGAPPGPYGYTF. For the CDR3, the DNA is TGTGCCAGCAGCGGTAGCGGGGGGGCTCCACCCGGGCCCTATGGCTACACCTTC.

Ten or more counts support this clonotype. The chain recombines TRBV27 with TRBJ2-7; tentatively, D is TRBD2 (6 bases). Trimming took off 2 bases at V and 2 bases at J, with 16 bases between the two ends. The CDR3 has 16 residues. Germline V CDR1 and CDR2: MNHEY, SMNVEV (reference sequence). CDR3 loop: CASSLIGGDPPYEQYF. The DNA for the CDR3 is TGTGCCAGCAGTTTAATCGGGGGAGACCCCCCCTACGAGCAGTACTTC.

The V call is TRBV3-1, the J call TRBJ1-1; 10 bases align to TRBD1. Looked up from germline, CDR1 is LGHDT and CDR2 is YNNKEL (reference sequence). With 2 bases clipped from V and 2 bases from J, the junction kept 5 bases outside the gene matches. The CDR3 spans 16 residues. This chain's CDR3 is CASSQRRDRGNTEAFF. The CDR3 coding sequence is TGTGCCAGCAGCCAACGAAGGGACAGGGGTAACACTGAAGCTTTCTTT.

V and J are TRBV5-4 and TRBJ2-1; D uncertain. CDR3 length: 17 residues. V lost 0 bases and J lost 0, with 13 bases in between. Germline V gene data show CDR1 as SGHNT and CDR2 as YYREEE (reference sequence). Written as DNA, the CDR3 is TGTGCCAGCAGCTTGGTCCCAGCTGGCAGCTCCTACAATGAGCAGTTCTTC. Its protein product is CASSLVPAGSSYNEQFF.

Many counts were recorded for this clonotype. One end of the junction fails to match germline, which may point to a read error. CDR3 coding DNA: TGTGCCAGCAGCTTCGGGACAGGGGTCGGGGAGCTGTTTTTT. Amino acid sequence: CASSFGTGVGELFF. The V and J genes are TRBV5-1 and TRBJ2-2; TRBD1 matches 10 bases. CDR3 size: 14 residues. Per the germline V gene, CDR1 is SGHRS and CDR2 is YFSETQ.

V and J are TRBV5-1 and TRBJ1-2; D gene uncertain. The germline CDR1 and CDR2 sequences are SGHRS and YFSETQ. CDR3 length: 15 amino acids. Trimming shortened V by 0 bases and J by 2 bases, and 11 bases separated the two germline ends. The CDR3 nucleotides are TGCGCCAGCAGCTTGGATGGTACGGAAAACTATGGCTACACCTTC. Translated, it gives CASSLDGTENYGYTF.

On this clonotype itself: Since a far larger clone is one base different, this is likely a read error. The V call is TRBV7-2, the J call TRBJ2-1, with 10 positions matching TRBD1. This CDR3 is built from 15 residues. Germline V lookup: CDR1 SGHTA, CDR2 FQGNSA. Trimming cost V 5 bases and J 10 bases; bases outside gene matches: 11. CDR3 DNA sequence: TGTGCCAGCAGCCCACGCGGGACAGGGGTTTACGAGCAGTTCTTC. Translated: CASSPRGTGVYEQFF.

The chain links TRBV5-1 to TRBJ2-1; D is possibly TRBD2 (7 bases). Germline lookup yields CDR1 SGHRS and CDR2 YFSETQ. The V gene lost 0 bases and the J gene lost 4 bases, with 11 bases spanning the gap. This CDR3 contains 15 residues. The DNA of the CDR3 is TGCGCCAGCAGCTTGGGGCGGGGGCAATACAATGAGCAGTTCTTC. Its translation: CASSLGRGQYNEQFF.

The genes are TRBV12-3 or TRBV12-4 and TRBJ1-3; D possibly corresponds to TRBD1 (5 bases). The CDR3 spans 14 residues. Trimming took 1 base from V and 3 from J, leaving 7 bases between them. CDR3 loop: CASSLVGVGNTIYF. CDR3 in DNA: TGTGCCAGCAGTTTAGTGGGGGTTGGAAACACCATATATTTT.

The chain carries TRBV11-2 and TRBJ2-7; 8 nucleotides line up with TRBD1. The CDR3 has 15 amino acids. V dropped 6 bases and J dropped 6; count of bases not matched to a gene: 13. Germline V lookup: CDR1 SGHAT, CDR2 FQNNGV. The CDR3 reads CASRSLQGQAPEQYF. The CDR3 DNA sequence: TGTGCCAGCAGATCCCTGCAGGGACAGGCCCCCGAGCAGTACTTC.

This clonotype appeared many times. The chain employs TRBV29-1 and TRBJ2-7, with D possibly TRBD2 on 5 matching bases. The germline V gene has CDR1 SQVTM and CDR2 ANQGSEA. The V gene lost 6 bases and the J gene lost 3 bases, with 15 bases spanning the gap. This CDR3 spans 13 amino acids. The CDR3 DNA sequence: TGCAGCGTGCTCCTAGGGAGAGGCTACGAGCAGTACTTC. Its translation is CSVLLGRGYEQYF.

This clonotype came up many times. The chain joins TRBV3-1 to TRBJ2-2; the match to TRBD1 covers 7 bases. V dropped 5 bases and J dropped 1; count of bases not matched to a gene: 4. Germline V gene data show CDR1 as LGHDT and CDR2 as YNNKEL (reference sequence). This CDR3 comprises 15 residues. DNA for the CDR3: TGTGCCAGCAGCGCAAGGACAGGGAACACCGGGGAGCTGTTTTTT. Its translation is CASSARTGNTGELFF.